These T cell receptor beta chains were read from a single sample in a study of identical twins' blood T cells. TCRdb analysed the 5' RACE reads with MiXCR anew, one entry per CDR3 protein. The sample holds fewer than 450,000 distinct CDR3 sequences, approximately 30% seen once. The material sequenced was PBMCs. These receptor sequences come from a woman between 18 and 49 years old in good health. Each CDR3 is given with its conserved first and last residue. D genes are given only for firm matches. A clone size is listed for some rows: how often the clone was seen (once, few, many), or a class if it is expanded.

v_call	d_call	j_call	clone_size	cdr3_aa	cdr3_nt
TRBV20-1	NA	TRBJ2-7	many	CSARVGSRYEQYF	TGCAGTGCTCGAGTGGGTAGCAGGTACGAGCAGTACTTC
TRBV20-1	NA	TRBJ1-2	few	CSARERTF	TGCAGTGCTAGAGAGCGCACCTTC
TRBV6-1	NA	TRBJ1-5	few	CASSESRSSNQPQHF	TGTGCCAGCAGTGAGAGCAGATCCAGCAATCAGCCCCAGCATTTT
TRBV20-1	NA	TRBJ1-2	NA	CSARPDSYGYTF	TGCAGTGCTAGGCCGGACAGCTATGGCTACACCTTC
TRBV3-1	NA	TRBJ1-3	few	CASSHPASFTGNTIYF	TGTGCCAGCAGCCACCCCGCATCCTTTACTGGAAACACCATATATTTT
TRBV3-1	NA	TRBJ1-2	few	CASSPEGRPYGYTF	TGTGCCAGCAGCCCCGAGGGTAGGCCTTACGGCTACACCTTC
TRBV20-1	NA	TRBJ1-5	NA	CSARRANQPQHF	TGCAGTGCTAGGAGGGCCAATCAGCCCCAGCATTTT
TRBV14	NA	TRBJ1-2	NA	CASSQEATYGYTF	TGTGCCAGCAGCCAAGAGGCTACCTATGGCTACACCTTC
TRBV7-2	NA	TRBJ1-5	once	CASSPHRGTNQPQHF	TGTGCCAGCTCACCACATAGGGGGACCAATCAGCCCCAGCATTTT
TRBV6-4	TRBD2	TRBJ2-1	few	CASSDSGGGNNEQFF	TGTGCCAGCAGTGACTCTGGGGGGGGAAACAATGAGCAGTTCTTC
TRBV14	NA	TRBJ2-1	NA	CASSYARGTANEQFF	TGTGCCAGCAGTTACGCCAGGGGCACGGCCAATGAGCAGTTCTTC
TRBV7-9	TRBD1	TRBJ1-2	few	CASSLTMTGGYGYTF	TGTGCCAGCAGCTTGACTATGACAGGGGGCTATGGCTACACCTTC
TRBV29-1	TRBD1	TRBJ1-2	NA	CSAPTGYNGYTF	TGCAGCGCCCCGACAGGGTATAATGGCTACACCTTC
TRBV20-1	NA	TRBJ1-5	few	CSARERVMQPQHF	TGCAGTGCTAGAGAGAGGGTCATGCAGCCCCAGCATTTT
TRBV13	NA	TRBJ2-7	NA	CASSSRLVAETYEQYF	TGTGCCAGCAGCTCTCGTCTTGTAGCAGAGACCTACGAGCAGTACTTC
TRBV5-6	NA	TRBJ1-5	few	CASSLGSGQPQHF	TGTGCCAGCAGCTTGGGGTCTGGACAGCCCCAGCATTTT
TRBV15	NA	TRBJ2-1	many	CATSRAAGSYNEQFF	TGTGCCACCAGCAGAGCTGCCGGCTCCTACAATGAGCAGTTCTTC
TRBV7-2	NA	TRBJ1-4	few	CASSLAAREKLFF	TGTGCCAGCAGCTTAGCGGCTAGAGAAAAACTGTTTTTT
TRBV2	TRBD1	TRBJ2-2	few	CASSLDREGTGELFF	TGTGCCAGCAGCTTAGACAGGGAAGGCACCGGGGAGCTGTTTTTT
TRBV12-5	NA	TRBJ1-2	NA	CASGAPDRPNSYGYTF	TGTGCTAGTGGTGCCCCGGACAGACCTAATTCCTATGGCTACACCTTC
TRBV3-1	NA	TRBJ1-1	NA	CASSDSDSPEAFF	TGTGCCAGCAGCGACTCGGACAGTCCTGAAGCTTTCTTT
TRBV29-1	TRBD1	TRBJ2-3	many	CSVVRGSDTQYF	TGCAGCGTTGTCAGGGGGTCAGATACGCAGTATTTT
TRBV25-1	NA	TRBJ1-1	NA	CASSDEGREGTEAFF	TGTGCCAGCAGTGATGAGGGCAGGGAGGGGACTGAAGCTTTCTTT
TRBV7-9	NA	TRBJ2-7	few	CASSLEGLNAYEQYF	TGTGCCAGCAGCTTAGAGGGTCTCAACGCCTACGAGCAGTACTTC
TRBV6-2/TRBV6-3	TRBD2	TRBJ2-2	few	CASTGLAETGELFF	TGTGCCAGCACGGGACTAGCGGAAACCGGGGAGCTGTTTTTT
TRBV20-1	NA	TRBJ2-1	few	CSAMGRASYNEQFF	TGCAGTGCTATGGGGAGAGCCTCCTACAATGAGCAGTTCTTC
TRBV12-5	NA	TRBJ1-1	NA	CASGLSGMNTEAFF	TGTGCTAGTGGTTTGTCAGGCATGAACACTGAAGCTTTCTTT
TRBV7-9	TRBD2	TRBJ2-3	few	CASSLELAGRTDTQYF	TGTGCCAGCAGCTTAGAACTAGCGGGGAGAACAGATACGCAGTATTTT
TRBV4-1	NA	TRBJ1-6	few	CASSQDASDYNSPLHF	TGCGCCAGCAGCCAAGACGCGTCAGACTATAATTCACCCCTCCACTTT
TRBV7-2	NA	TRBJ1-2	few	CASSTGLVYGYTF	TGTGCCAGCAGCACGGGACTAGTTTATGGCTACACCTTC
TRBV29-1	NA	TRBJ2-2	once	CSVGKRLARTGELFF	TGCAGCGTTGGAAAAAGGCTAGCGAGAACCGGGGAGCTGTTTTTT
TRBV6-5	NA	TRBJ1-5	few	CASRTTGYSNQPQHF	TGTGCCAGCAGAACGACAGGCTATAGCAATCAGCCCCAGCATTTT
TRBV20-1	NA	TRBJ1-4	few	CSAGAAGSPNEKLFF	TGCAGTGCCGGCGCCGCTGGGAGCCCTAATGAAAAACTGTTTTTT
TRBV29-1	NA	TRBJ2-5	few	CSVLPGRETQYF	TGCAGCGTTCTTCCCGGCCGAGAGACCCAGTACTTC
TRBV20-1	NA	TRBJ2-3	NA	CSAGDLPRGTQYF	TGCAGTGCTGGAGATCTCCCCCGGGGGACGCAGTATTTT
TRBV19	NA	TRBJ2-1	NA	CATHSVGGGSYNEQFF	TGTGCCACCCATAGCGTAGGAGGGGGGTCCTACAATGAGCAGTTCTTC
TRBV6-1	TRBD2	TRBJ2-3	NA	CASRSDSGRVTQYF	TGTGCCAGCAGAAGCGATAGCGGGAGAGTTACGCAGTATTTT